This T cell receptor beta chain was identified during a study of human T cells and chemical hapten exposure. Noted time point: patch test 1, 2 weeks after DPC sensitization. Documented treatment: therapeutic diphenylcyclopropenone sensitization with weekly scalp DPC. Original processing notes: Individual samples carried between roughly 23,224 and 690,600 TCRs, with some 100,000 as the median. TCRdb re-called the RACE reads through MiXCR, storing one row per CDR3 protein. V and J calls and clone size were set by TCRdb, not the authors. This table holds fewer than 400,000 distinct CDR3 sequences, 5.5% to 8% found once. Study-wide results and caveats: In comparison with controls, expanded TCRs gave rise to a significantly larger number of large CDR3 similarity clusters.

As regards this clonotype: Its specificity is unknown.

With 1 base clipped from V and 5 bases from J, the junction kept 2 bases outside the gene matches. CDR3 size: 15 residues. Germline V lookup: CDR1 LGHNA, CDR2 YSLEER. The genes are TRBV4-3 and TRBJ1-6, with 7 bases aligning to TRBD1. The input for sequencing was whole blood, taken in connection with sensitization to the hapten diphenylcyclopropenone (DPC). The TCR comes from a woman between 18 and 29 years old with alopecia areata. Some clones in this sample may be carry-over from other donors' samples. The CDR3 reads CASSQVDRDNSPLHF. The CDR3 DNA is TGCGCCAGCAGCCAAGTAGACAGGGATAATTCACCCCTCCACTTT.